The 9 T cell receptor beta chains given below trace back to one sample, sequenced in a study of T cell responses to AZD1222 COVID-19 vaccine. The protocol was immunoSEQ multiplex PCR, while the TCRdb copy is restricted to in-frame clones and leaves out a portion. The repertoire holds 100,000 to 150,000 clones, around 87% seen once, with 1.2% in the top ten. Sequences were derived from peripheral blood, sampled on day 0 of AZD1222 vaccination. These receptor sequences come from an adult in good health.

This rearrangement joins TRBV12-5 to TRBJ1-1; a possible D gene is TRBD1 (6 bases). Trimming pared 6 bases from V and 0 bases from J, leaving 20 bases between. The CDR3 sequence is 17 residues long. Germline-derived CDR1 and CDR2 are LGHNT and FRNRAP. Here the CDR3 DNA reads TGTGCTAGTGGCCCCTCAGGCAGGGGACTAATGAACACTGAAGCTTTCTTT. Translation: CASGPSGRGLMNTEAFF.

The V and J genes are TRBV6-4 and TRBJ1-2; a weak D match, TRBD1 (5 bases). Trimming stripped 10 bases from V and 2 bases from J, with 11 bases between. The germline V gene encodes CDR1 MRHNA and CDR2 SNTAGT. The CDR3 has 12 amino acids. CDR3 DNA: TGTGCCATCCTTCAGGGAAACTATGGCTACACCTTC. This codes for CAILQGNYGYTF.

Only one count was recorded for this clone. The chain recombines TRBV6-5 with TRBJ2-1, with 11 bases identical to TRBD2. This CDR3 region has 15 residues. The junction had 9 bases not matched to a gene; V was cut back by 7 bases and J by 7 bases. Germline V gene sequence: CDR1 MNHEY, CDR2 SVGAGI. CDR3 sequence (DNA): TGTGCCAGCATTTTTAGCGGGGGGGCCGAAAATGAGCAGTTCTTC. It translates to CASIFSGGAENEQFF.

The rearrangement uses TRBV4-1 and TRBJ2-1; 14 bases are shared with TRBD2. This CDR3 region has 18 residues. The V segment lost 1 base and the J segment 0 bases; nucleotides outside the gene matches: 2. The germline CDR1 and CDR2 sequences are MGHRA and YSYEKL. The CDR3: CASSQGTSGGSSYNEQFF. For the CDR3, the DNA is TGCGCCAGCAGCCAAGGGACTAGCGGGGGGTCCTCCTACAATGAGCAGTTCTTC.

The rearrangement uses TRBV19 and TRBJ2-1, with D hard to call. V shed 6 bases and J shed 4 bases, with 4 bases lying between them. Germline V gene sequence: CDR1 LNHDA, CDR2 SQIVND (reference sequence). This CDR3 comprises 11 residues. The CDR3 loop is CASSLYNEQFF. The CDR3 bases are TGTGCCAGTAGCTTATACAATGAGCAGTTCTTC.

The CDR3 DNA follows: TGTGCCACCAGCAGCCGCTTTGGGACCCAAGAGACCCAGTACTTC. It is translated as CATSSRFGTQETQYF. V is TRBV15 and J is TRBJ2-5, with D tentatively TRBD1 or TRBD2 (5 bases each). V gave up 3 bases and J gave up 1 base, with 12 bases separating them. The germline V gene encodes CDR1 LNHNV and CDR2 YYDKDF (reference sequence). This CDR3 is 15 amino acids long.

The chain recombines TRBV4-3 with TRBJ1-1; D is undetermined. This CDR3 has 14 residues. Germline-derived CDR1 and CDR2 are LGHNA and YSLEER. The V gene lost 8 bases and the J gene lost 6 bases, with 19 bases spanning the gap. CDR3 nucleotides: TGCGCCAGCTCCTTCAGCCTACGGGGTTCTGAAGCTTTCTTT. It translates to CASSFSLRGSEAFF.

The gene calls are TRBV6-2 or TRBV6-3 and TRBJ1-1, with D tentatively TRBD1 (6 bases). Trimming removed 6 bases from V and 1 base from J, with 12 bases in between. The CDR3 covers 14 residues. CDR1 MNHEY and CDR2 SVGEGT come from the germline V gene. CDR3 loop: CASSHGGANTEAFF. In DNA form, the CDR3 reads TGTGCCAGCAGCCATGGGGGGGCGAACACTGAAGCTTTCTTT.

The rearrangement links TRBV4-2 to TRBJ1-4; no firm D call. Trimming pared 0 bases from V and 8 bases from J, leaving 7 bases between. This CDR3 comprises 13 residues. CDR1 LGHNA and CDR2 YNFKEQ come from the germline V gene. The CDR3 coding sequence is TGTGCCAGCAGCCAAGACCCGGGAGAAAAACTGTTTTTT. Its protein product is CASSQDPGEKLFF.